A selection of T cell receptor beta chains follows, all from one sample in a study of cytomegalovirus exposure and HLA in healthy donors. The protocol was immunoSEQ multiplex PCR, while the TCRdb copy is restricted to in-frame clones and leaves out a portion. This table has around 78,000 clones, about three quarters appearing once. Sequencing was done on a sample of PBMCs. These receptors all come from a woman aged 40 to 49 in good health and CMV-seropositive. CDR3s include the opening cysteine and the closing phenylalanine or tryptophan. Fields, in order: J gene, D gene, clone size, V gene, CDR3 protein, CDR3 DNA. D genes are given only for firm matches. Size is stated for part of the rows, as once, few or many counts, or as a class when the clone is expanded.

J gene: TRBJ2-2
D gene: .
clone size: .
V gene: TRBV7-8
CDR3 protein: CASSLSGNTGELFF
CDR3 DNA: TGTGCCAGCAGCTTATCGGGGAACACCGGGGAGCTGTTTTTT

J gene: TRBJ2-7
D gene: .
clone size: .
V gene: TRBV18
CDR3 protein: CASSPGSTSDEQYF
CDR3 DNA: TGTGCCAGCTCACCGGGGAGTACCTCCGACGAGCAGTACTTC

J gene: TRBJ2-5
D gene: .
clone size: .
V gene: TRBV6-6
CDR3 protein: CASIPGLGETQYF
CDR3 DNA: TGTGCCAGCATTCCGGGACTTGGGGAGACCCAGTACTTC

J gene: TRBJ1-1
D gene: .
clone size: .
V gene: TRBV27
CDR3 protein: CASSIRGLHTEAFF
CDR3 DNA: TGTGCCAGCAGTATCAGGGGTCTTCACACTGAAGCTTTCTTT

J gene: TRBJ2-7
D gene: TRBD1
clone size: .
V gene: TRBV7-2
CDR3 protein: CASSQQGASYEQYF
CDR3 DNA: TGTGCCAGCAGCCAACAGGGGGCCTCCTACGAGCAGTACTTC

J gene: TRBJ2-3
D gene: .
clone size: .
V gene: TRBV9
CDR3 protein: CASSVAAGSTDTQYF
CDR3 DNA: TGTGCCAGCAGCGTAGCGGCAGGGAGCACAGATACGCAGTATTTT

J gene: TRBJ2-1
D gene: TRBD2
clone size: .
V gene: TRBV5-4
CDR3 protein: CASSYGGAGFNEQFF
CDR3 DNA: TGTGCCAGCAGCTACGGGGGGGCCGGATTCAATGAGCAGTTCTTC

J gene: TRBJ1-4
D gene: TRBD1
clone size: .
V gene: TRBV5-1
CDR3 protein: CASSAGQGLFF
CDR3 DNA: TGCGCCAGCAGCGCCGGACAGGGGCTTTTTTTT

J gene: TRBJ2-7
D gene: TRBD2
clone size: few
V gene: TRBV29-1
CDR3 protein: CSVVSVASGYEQYF
CDR3 DNA: TGCAGCGTTGTGTCGGTAGCTAGCGGCTACGAGCAGTACTTC

J gene: TRBJ2-3
D gene: .
clone size: .
V gene: TRBV5-1
CDR3 protein: CASSLQGQGVDTQYF
CDR3 DNA: TGCGCCAGCAGCTTGCAGGGCCAAGGAGTAGATACGCAGTATTTT

J gene: TRBJ2-7
D gene: TRBD2
clone size: .
V gene: TRBV6-1
CDR3 protein: CASSELAATYEQYF
CDR3 DNA: TGTGCCAGCAGTGAGCTAGCGGCGACTTACGAGCAGTACTTC

J gene: TRBJ1-5
D gene: TRBD1
clone size: .
V gene: TRBV28
CDR3 protein: CASSPPQGHNQPQHF
CDR3 DNA: TGTGCCAGCAGTCCCCCACAGGGGCACAATCAGCCCCAGCATTTT

J gene: TRBJ2-3
D gene: TRBD1
clone size: .
V gene: TRBV6-5
CDR3 protein: CASTETGTDTQYF
CDR3 DNA: TGTGCCAGCACCGAGACAGGGACAGATACGCAGTATTTT

J gene: TRBJ1-4
D gene: .
clone size: few
V gene: TRBV5-4
CDR3 protein: CASSLEGGGMEKLFF
CDR3 DNA: TGTGCCAGCAGCTTGGAAGGGGGGGGAATGGAAAAACTGTTTTTT

J gene: TRBJ1-2
D gene: .
clone size: once
V gene: TRBV7-9
CDR3 protein: CASSLADSYGYTF
CDR3 DNA: TGTGCCAGCAGCTTAGCCGACAGCTATGGCTACACCTTC

J gene: TRBJ1-4
D gene: .
clone size: .
V gene: TRBV9
CDR3 protein: CASSEGLVSEKLFF
CDR3 DNA: TGTGCCAGTAGCGAGGGACTTGTTTCTGAAAAACTGTTTTTT

J gene: TRBJ1-3
D gene: .
clone size: .
V gene: TRBV30
CDR3 protein: CAWSGGGSGNTIYF
CDR3 DNA: TGTGCCTGGAGCGGGGGGGGCTCTGGAAACACCATATATTTT

J gene: TRBJ2-1
D gene: TRBD2
clone size: .
V gene: TRBV27
CDR3 protein: CASSWTSGVDEQFF
CDR3 DNA: TGTGCCAGCAGTTGGACTAGCGGGGTCGATGAGCAGTTCTTC

J gene: TRBJ1-2
D gene: .
clone size: .
V gene: TRBV30
CDR3 protein: CAWRLKQGGYGYTF
CDR3 DNA: TGTGCCTGGAGGCTTAAACAGGGCGGTTATGGCTACACCTTC

J gene: TRBJ2-7
D gene: TRBD2
clone size: .
V gene: TRBV11-2
CDR3 protein: CASSLRVLAGPYEQYF
CDR3 DNA: TGTGCCAGCAGCTTACGGGTTTTAGCGGGGCCCTACGAGCAGTACTTC

J gene: TRBJ2-4
D gene: .
clone size: .
V gene: TRBV9
CDR3 protein: CASSVEAGRKNIQYF
CDR3 DNA: TGTGCCAGCAGCGTAGAGGCAGGGAGGAAAAACATTCAGTACTTC

J gene: TRBJ2-5
D gene: .
clone size: few
V gene: TRBV30
CDR3 protein: CAWTVMTGQETQYF
CDR3 DNA: TGTGCCTGGACCGTAATGACAGGCCAAGAGACCCAGTACTTC

J gene: TRBJ1-5
D gene: .
clone size: .
V gene: TRBV5-6
CDR3 protein: CASSRRGQPQHF
CDR3 DNA: TGTGCCAGCAGCCGTCGGGGTCAGCCCCAGCATTTT

J gene: TRBJ1-2
D gene: .
clone size: .
V gene: TRBV28
CDR3 protein: CASSITGDYGYTF
CDR3 DNA: TGTGCCAGCAGCATCACAGGAGACTATGGCTACACCTTC

J gene: TRBJ1-6
D gene: .
clone size: .
V gene: TRBV2
CDR3 protein: CASLFTGHSYNSPLHF
CDR3 DNA: TGTGCCAGCCTGTTCACGGGACACAGCTATAATTCACCCCTCCACTTT

J gene: TRBJ2-7
D gene: .
clone size: .
V gene: TRBV6-1
CDR3 protein: CATQDWGQSYEQYF
CDR3 DNA: TGTGCCACCCAGGACTGGGGACAATCCTACGAGCAGTACTTC

J gene: TRBJ2-5
D gene: .
clone size: once
V gene: TRBV9
CDR3 protein: CASSVAGTEETQYF
CDR3 DNA: TGTGCCAGCAGCGTAGCTGGGACTGAAGAGACCCAGTACTTC

J gene: TRBJ2-1
D gene: TRBD1
clone size: .
V gene: TRBV30
CDR3 protein: CAWSGKWTGNNEQFF
CDR3 DNA: TGTGCCTGGAGCGGGAAATGGACAGGGAACAATGAGCAGTTCTTC

J gene: TRBJ1-3
D gene: .
clone size: .
V gene: TRBV6-1
CDR3 protein: CASSEGGGNTIYF
CDR3 DNA: TGTGCCAGCAGTGAGGGAGGAGGAAACACCATATATTTT

J gene: TRBJ2-3
D gene: .
clone size: .
V gene: TRBV5-1
CDR3 protein: CASSPVAFTDTQYF
CDR3 DNA: TGCGCCAGCAGCCCAGTAGCCTTCACAGATACGCAGTATTTT

J gene: TRBJ2-1
D gene: TRBD1
clone size: .
V gene: TRBV6-1
CDR3 protein: CASRDRAYNEQFF
CDR3 DNA: TGTGCCAGCCGGGACAGGGCCTACAATGAGCAGTTCTTC

J gene: TRBJ1-2
D gene: TRBD1
clone size: .
V gene: TRBV15
CDR3 protein: CATSRDPQGVSSYTF
CDR3 DNA: TGTGCCACCAGCAGAGACCCCCAGGGGGTTTCGAGCTACACCTTC

J gene: TRBJ1-2
D gene: TRBD1
clone size: .
V gene: TRBV14
CDR3 protein: CASSQGAGGNYGYTF
CDR3 DNA: TGTGCCAGCAGCCAAGGGGCAGGGGGTAACTATGGCTACACCTTC

J gene: TRBJ1-1
D gene: .
clone size: .
V gene: TRBV25-1
CDR3 protein: CASSDSVRGTEAFF
CDR3 DNA: TGTGCCAGCAGTGATTCGGTAAGGGGGACTGAAGCTTTCTTT

J gene: TRBJ2-1
D gene: TRBD2
clone size: .
V gene: TRBV7-8
CDR3 protein: CASSLGETSGTYNEQFF
CDR3 DNA: TGTGCCAGCAGCTTAGGAGAAACTAGCGGAACCTACAATGAGCAGTTCTTC

J gene: TRBJ1-1
D gene: TRBD1
clone size: .
V gene: TRBV19
CDR3 protein: CASSIYGTGSGAFF
CDR3 DNA: TGTGCCAGTAGTATCTACGGGACAGGGTCGGGAGCTTTCTTT

J gene: TRBJ2-1
D gene: .
clone size: .
V gene: TRBV18
CDR3 protein: CASSLNSDNEQFF
CDR3 DNA: TGTGCCAGCTCATTGAACAGTGACAATGAGCAGTTCTTC

J gene: TRBJ2-2
D gene: .
clone size: .
V gene: TRBV15
CDR3 protein: CATSPGAGFGELFF
CDR3 DNA: TGTGCCACCAGTCCAGGGGCCGGATTTGGGGAGCTGTTTTTT

J gene: TRBJ2-1
D gene: TRBD2
clone size: .
V gene: TRBV30
CDR3 protein: CAWTSGGRSNEQFF
CDR3 DNA: TGTGCCTGGACTAGCGGGGGGCGATCAAATGAGCAGTTCTTC

J gene: TRBJ1-1
D gene: .
clone size: .
V gene: TRBV30
CDR3 protein: CAWRKQDNTEAFF
CDR3 DNA: TGTGCCTGGAGGAAACAAGATAACACTGAAGCTTTCTTT

J gene: TRBJ2-7
D gene: .
clone size: .
V gene: TRBV20-1
CDR3 protein: CSASHSLEQYF
CDR3 DNA: TGCAGTGCTAGTCACAGTCTCGAGCAGTACTTC

J gene: TRBJ2-3
D gene: .
clone size: .
V gene: TRBV9
CDR3 protein: CASSVGPGGIGTQYF
CDR3 DNA: TGTGCCAGCAGCGTAGGTCCCGGGGGTATAGGTACGCAGTATTTT

J gene: TRBJ1-3
D gene: TRBD1
clone size: few
V gene: TRBV28
CDR3 protein: CASSSTGDSGNTIYF
CDR3 DNA: TGTGCCAGCAGTTCAACAGGGGACTCTGGAAACACCATATATTTT

J gene: TRBJ2-1
D gene: .
clone size: .
V gene: TRBV7-9
CDR3 protein: CASSPGLSSYNEQFF
CDR3 DNA: TGTGCCAGCAGCCCAGGGCTGAGCTCCTACAATGAGCAGTTCTTC

J gene: TRBJ2-5
D gene: TRBD2
clone size: .
V gene: TRBV23-1
CDR3 protein: CASSQLLFLRLAGGPLTTTETQYF
CDR3 DNA: TGCGCCAGCAGTCAATTATTATTCTTGAGACTAGCGGGAGGGCCGTTGACCACCACAGAGACCCAGTACTTC